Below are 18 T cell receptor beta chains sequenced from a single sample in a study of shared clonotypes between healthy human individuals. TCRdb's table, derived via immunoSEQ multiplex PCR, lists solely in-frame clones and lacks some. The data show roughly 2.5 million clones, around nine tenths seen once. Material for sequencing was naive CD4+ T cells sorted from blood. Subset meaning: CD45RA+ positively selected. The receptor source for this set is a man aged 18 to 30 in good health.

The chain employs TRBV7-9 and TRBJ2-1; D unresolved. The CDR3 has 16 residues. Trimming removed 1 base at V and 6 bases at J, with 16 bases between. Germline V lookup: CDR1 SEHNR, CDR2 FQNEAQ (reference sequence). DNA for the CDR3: TGTGCCAGCAGCTTAGGAGACCGGGTGGTAGGCAATGAGCAGTTCTTC. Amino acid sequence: CASSLGDRVVGNEQFF.

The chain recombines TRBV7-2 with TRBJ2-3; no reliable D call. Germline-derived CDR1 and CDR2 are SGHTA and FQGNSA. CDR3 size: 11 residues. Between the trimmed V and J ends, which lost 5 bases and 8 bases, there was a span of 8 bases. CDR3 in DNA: TGTGCCAGCAGCCGCCAGGCTACGCAGTATTTT. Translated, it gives CASSRQATQYF.

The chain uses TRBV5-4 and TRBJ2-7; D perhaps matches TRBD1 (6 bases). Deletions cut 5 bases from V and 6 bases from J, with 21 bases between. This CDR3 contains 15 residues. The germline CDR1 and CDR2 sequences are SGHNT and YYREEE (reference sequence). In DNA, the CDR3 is TGTGCCAGCAGTTCCGTGACAGGAGAGAGATCCGAGCAGTACTTC. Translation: CASSSVTGERSEQYF.

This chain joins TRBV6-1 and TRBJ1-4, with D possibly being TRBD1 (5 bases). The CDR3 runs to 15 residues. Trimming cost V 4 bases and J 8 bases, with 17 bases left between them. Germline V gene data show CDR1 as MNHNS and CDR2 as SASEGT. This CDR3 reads CASSAFGGAGEKLFF. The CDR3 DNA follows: TGTGCCAGCAGTGCTTTCGGCGGGGCGGGCGAAAAACTGTTTTTT.

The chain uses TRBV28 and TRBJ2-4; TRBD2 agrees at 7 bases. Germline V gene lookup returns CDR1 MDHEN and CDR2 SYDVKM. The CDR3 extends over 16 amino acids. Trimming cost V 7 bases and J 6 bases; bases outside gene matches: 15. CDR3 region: CASNVGGGGRRNIQYF. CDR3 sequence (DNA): TGTGCCAGCAACGTTGGGGGGGGTGGCCGAAGAAACATTCAGTACTTC. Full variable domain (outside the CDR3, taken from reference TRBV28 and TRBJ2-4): DVKVTQSSRYLVKRTGEKVFLECVQDMDHENMFWYRQDPGLGLRLIYFSYDVKMKEKGDIPEGYSVSREKKERFSLILESASTNQTSMYLCASNVGGGGRRNIQYFGAGTRLSVL.

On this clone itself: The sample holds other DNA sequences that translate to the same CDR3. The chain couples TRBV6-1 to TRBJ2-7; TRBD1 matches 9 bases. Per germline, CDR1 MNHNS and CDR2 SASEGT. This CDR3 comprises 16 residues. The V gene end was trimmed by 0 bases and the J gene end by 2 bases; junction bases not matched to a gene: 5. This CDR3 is CASSEAAGQGTYEQYF. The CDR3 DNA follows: TGTGCCAGCAGTGAAGCAGCGGGACAGGGAACCTACGAGCAGTACTTC.

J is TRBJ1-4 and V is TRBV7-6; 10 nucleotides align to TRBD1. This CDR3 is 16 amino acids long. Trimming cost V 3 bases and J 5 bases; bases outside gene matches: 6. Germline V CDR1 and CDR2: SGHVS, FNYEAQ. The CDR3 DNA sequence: TGTGCCAGCAGCTTTCTTGACAGGGGGCAGAATGAAAAACTGTTTTTT. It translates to CASSFLDRGQNEKLFF. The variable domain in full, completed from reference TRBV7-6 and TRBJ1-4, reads GAGVSQSPRYKVTKRGQDVALRCDPISGHVSLYWYRQALGQGPEFLTYFNYEAQQDKSGLPNDRFSAERPEGSISTLTIQRTEQRDSAMYRCASSFLDRGQNEKLFFGSGTQLSVL.

The DNA of the CDR3 is TGTGCCAGCAGTGTGGAAGGACAGGGGGGGGATACGCAGTATTTT. Translation gives CASSVEGQGGDTQYF. This rearrangement joins TRBV2 to TRBJ2-3; the match to TRBD1 covers 10 bases. Germline V gene data show CDR1 as SNHLY and CDR2 as FYNNEI. CDR3 length: 15 amino acids. Trimming removed 4 bases from V and 6 bases from J; junction bases left unmatched: 7.

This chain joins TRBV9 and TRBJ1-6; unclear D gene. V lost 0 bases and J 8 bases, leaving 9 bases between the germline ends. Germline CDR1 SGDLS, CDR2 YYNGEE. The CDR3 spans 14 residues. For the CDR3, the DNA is TGTGCCAGCAGCGTAGCGGGAGTGGATTCACCCCTCCACTTT. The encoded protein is CASSVAGVDSPLHF.

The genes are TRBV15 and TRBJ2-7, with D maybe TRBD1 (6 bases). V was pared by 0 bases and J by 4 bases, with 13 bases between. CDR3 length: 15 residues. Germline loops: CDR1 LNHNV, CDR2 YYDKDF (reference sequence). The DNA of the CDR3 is TGTGCCACCAGCAGAGATCCAGGGGTGGAATACGAGCAGTACTTC. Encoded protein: CATSRDPGVEYEQYF. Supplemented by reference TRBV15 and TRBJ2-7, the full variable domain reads DAMVIQNPRYQVTQFGKPVTLSCSQTLNHNVMYWYQQKSSQAPKLLFHYYDKDFNNEADTPDNFQSRRPNTSFCFLDIRSPGLGDTAMYLCATSRDPGVEYEQYFGPGTRLTVT.

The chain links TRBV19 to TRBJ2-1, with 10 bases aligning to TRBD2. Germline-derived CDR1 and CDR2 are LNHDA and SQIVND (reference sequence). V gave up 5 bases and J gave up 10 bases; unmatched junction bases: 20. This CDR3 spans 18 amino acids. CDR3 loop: CASSPDREGPSGSLEQFF. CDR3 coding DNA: TGTGCCAGTAGTCCGGATAGAGAGGGGCCTAGCGGGAGTTTGGAGCAGTTCTTC.

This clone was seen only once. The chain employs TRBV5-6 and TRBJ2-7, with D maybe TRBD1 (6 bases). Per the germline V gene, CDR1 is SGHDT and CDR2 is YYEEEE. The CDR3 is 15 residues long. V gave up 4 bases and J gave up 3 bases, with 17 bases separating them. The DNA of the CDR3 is TGTGCCAGCAGCACAGCTCCTTGGGGGCGCTACGAGCAGTACTTC. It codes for CASSTAPWGRYEQYF.

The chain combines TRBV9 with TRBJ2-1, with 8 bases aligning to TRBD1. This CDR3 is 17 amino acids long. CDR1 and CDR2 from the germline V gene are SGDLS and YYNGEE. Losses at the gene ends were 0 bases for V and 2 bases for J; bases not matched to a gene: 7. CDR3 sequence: CASSVDGWTGPYNEQFF. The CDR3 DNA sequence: TGTGCCAGCAGCGTAGATGGGTGGACAGGGCCCTACAATGAGCAGTTCTTC.

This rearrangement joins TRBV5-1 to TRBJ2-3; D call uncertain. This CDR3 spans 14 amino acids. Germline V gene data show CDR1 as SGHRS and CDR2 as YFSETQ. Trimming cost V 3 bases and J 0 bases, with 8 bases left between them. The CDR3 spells CASSSDASTDTQYF. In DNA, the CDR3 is TGCGCCAGCAGCTCTGATGCTAGCACAGATACGCAGTATTTT.

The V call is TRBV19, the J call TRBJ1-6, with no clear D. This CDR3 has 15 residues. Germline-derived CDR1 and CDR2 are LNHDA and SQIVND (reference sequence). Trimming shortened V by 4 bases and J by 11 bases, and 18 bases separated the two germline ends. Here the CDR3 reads CASSTAWTAVAPLHF. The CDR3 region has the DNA TGTGCCAGTAGTACAGCCTGGACGGCCGTGGCACCCCTCCACTTT.

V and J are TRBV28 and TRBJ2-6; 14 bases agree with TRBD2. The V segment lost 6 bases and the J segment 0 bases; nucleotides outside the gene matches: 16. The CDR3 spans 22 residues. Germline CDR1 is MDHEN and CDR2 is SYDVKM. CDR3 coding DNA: TGTGCCAGCAGGCCCCCTCCGGGACTAGCGGGGGTAACAAACTCTGGGGCCAACGTCCTGACTTTC. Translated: CASRPPPGLAGVTNSGANVLTF. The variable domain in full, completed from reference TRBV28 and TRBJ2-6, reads DVKVTQSSRYLVKRTGEKVFLECVQDMDHENMFWYRQDPGLGLRLIYFSYDVKMKEKGDIPEGYSVSREKKERFSLILESASTNQTSMYLCASRPPPGLAGVTNSGANVLTFGAGSRLTVL.

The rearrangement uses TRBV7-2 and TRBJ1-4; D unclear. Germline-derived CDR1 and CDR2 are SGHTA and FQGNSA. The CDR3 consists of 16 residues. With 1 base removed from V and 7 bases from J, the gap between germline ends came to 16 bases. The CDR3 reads CASSLGGRARGEKLFF. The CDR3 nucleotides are TGTGCCAGCAGCTTAGGTGGTAGGGCCCGAGGTGAAAAACTGTTTTTT.

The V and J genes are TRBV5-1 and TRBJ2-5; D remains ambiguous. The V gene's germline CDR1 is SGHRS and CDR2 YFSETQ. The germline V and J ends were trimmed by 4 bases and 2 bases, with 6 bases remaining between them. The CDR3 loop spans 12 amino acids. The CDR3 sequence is CASSGQQETQYF. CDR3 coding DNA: TGCGCCAGCAGCGGGCAGCAAGAGACCCAGTACTTC. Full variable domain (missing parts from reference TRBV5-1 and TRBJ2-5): KAGVTQTPRYLIKTRGQQVTLSCSPISGHRSVSWYQQTPGQGLQFLFEYFSETQRNKGNFPGRFSGRQFSNSRSEMNVSTLELGDSALYLCASSGQQETQYFGPGTRLLVL.